A single sample is the source of the 23 T cell receptor beta chains below, sequenced in a study of PD-1 blockade in classical Hodgkin lymphoma. The assay was immunoSEQ multiplex PCR, and TCRdb's table has in-frame clones only and misses some. Of about 100,000 clones in the sample, 85% to 90% were seen once. Every single patient, without exception, relapsed after autologous stem cell transplantation, and brentuximab vedotin exposure varied. The sample in question was peripheral blood mononuclear cells (PBMCs), obtained before the second cycle of nivolumab. The source of these receptors is a human donor with classical Hodgkin lymphoma.

V and J are TRBV15 and TRBJ2-3, with D possibly matching TRBD1 (5 bases). This CDR3 spans 13 amino acids. Looked up from germline, CDR1 is LNHNV and CDR2 is YYDKDF (reference sequence). Trimming took off 8 bases at V and 0 bases at J, with 9 bases between the two ends. The CDR3 bases are TGTGCCACCGGGGCCCGAAGCACAGATACGCAGTATTTT. It translates to CATGARSTDTQYF.

The CDR3 sequence is CASSLRWGLNTGELFF. For the CDR3, the DNA is TGTGCCAGCAGCTTAAGGTGGGGTCTCAACACCGGGGAGCTGTTTTTT. J is TRBJ2-2 and V is TRBV7-2; the D is unclear. This CDR3 has 16 amino acids. Per germline, CDR1 SGHTA and CDR2 FQGNSA. The V and J ends lost 2 bases and 2 bases respectively, with 12 bases between them.

The chain is built from TRBV2 and TRBJ1-5, with D unclear. This CDR3 is 13 amino acids long. The ends were cut back, 2 bases at V and 9 bases at J, with 11 bases in the middle. Per the germline V gene, CDR1 is SNHLY and CDR2 is FYNNEI. The chain's CDR3 is CASSENGMRPQHF. The CDR3 DNA reads TGTGCCAGCAGTGAAAACGGGATGCGGCCCCAGCATTTT.

This clone was seen just once. The CDR3 DNA reads as TGTGCCAGCAGCTTACGGTCTTTAGGGGCCTACGAGCAGTACTTC. It specifies CASSLRSLGAYEQYF. This chain connects TRBV11-3 to TRBJ2-7; a weak D match, TRBD1 (5 bases). The CDR3 sequence is 15 residues long. Trimming pared 2 bases from V and 2 bases from J, leaving 13 bases between. Germline CDR1 and CDR2: SGHNT and YENEEA.

The chain employs TRBV27 and TRBJ2-3, with unresolved D. This CDR3 has 14 amino acids. Germline-derived CDR1 and CDR2 are MNHEY and SMNVEV (reference sequence). V lost 7 bases and J lost 3, with 14 bases in between. CDR3 region: CASMSPYRTDTQYF. CDR3 bases: TGTGCCAGCATGAGTCCCTATCGGACAGATACGCAGTATTTT.

The chain uses TRBV10-3 and TRBJ2-3; TRBD1 agrees at 11 bases. The V gene end was trimmed by 7 bases and the J gene end by 4 bases; junction bases not matched to a gene: 7. Germline CDR1 and CDR2: ENHRY and SYGVKD. CDR3 size: 15 residues. This chain's CDR3 is CAITAQGQGADTQYF. For the CDR3, the DNA is TGTGCCATCACCGCTCAGGGACAGGGGGCAGATACGCAGTATTTT.

The chain carries TRBV30 and TRBJ2-7; 8 bases fit TRBD1. CDR3 length equals 16 residues. Germline V gene data show CDR1 as GTSNPN and CDR2 as SVGIG (reference sequence). V gave up 4 bases and J gave up 1 base; unmatched junction bases: 12. CDR3 sequence reads: CAWTRPRGLGSYEQYF. The DNA of the CDR3 is TGTGCCTGGACGAGACCCAGGGGGCTCGGGTCCTACGAGCAGTACTTC.

This chain links TRBV18 with TRBJ1-4, with D uncertain. Trimming left V 3 bases short and J 6 bases short, with 11 bases between. The CDR3 contains 14 residues. Germline V CDR1 and CDR2: KGHSH, LQKENI. The CDR3: CASSPRYLYEKLFF. The CDR3 DNA reads as TGTGCCAGCTCACCCCGTTACCTCTATGAAAAACTGTTTTTT.

The chain has TRBV6-1 and TRBJ2-2, with 8 nucleotides matching TRBD1. With 2 bases clipped from V and 4 bases from J, the junction kept 3 bases outside the gene matches. Germline CDR1 is MNHNS and CDR2 is SASEGT. This CDR3 contains 15 residues. CDR3 amino acids: CASSETGGFTGELFF. CDR3 DNA sequence: TGTGCCAGCAGTGAAACAGGGGGTTTCACCGGGGAGCTGTTTTTT.

This chain links TRBV10-3 with TRBJ1-6; tentatively, D is TRBD1 (5 bases). CDR3 size: 15 residues. V was trimmed by 9 bases and J by 0 bases, leaving 12 bases between them. Germline CDR1 is ENHRY and CDR2 is SYGVKD. CDR3 DNA: TGTGCCATAAGCAGTGGGGGCTCCTATAATTCACCCCTCCACTTT. It specifies CAISSGGSYNSPLHF.

The rearrangement links TRBV30 to TRBJ1-6; no firm D call. CDR3 length: 16 residues. V was cut by 1 base and J by 0 bases, with 10 bases left in between. Germline values: CDR1 GTSNPN, CDR2 SVGIG (reference sequence). This CDR3 reads CAWSAPGSSYNSPLHF. CDR3 nucleotide sequence: TGTGCCTGGAGTGCACCTGGAAGCTCCTATAATTCACCCCTCCACTTT. Complete variable domain (other parts from reference TRBV30 and TRBJ1-6): SQTIHQWPATLVQPVGSPLSLECTVEGTSNPNLYWYRQAAGRGLQLLFYSVGIGQISSEVPQNLSASRPQDRQFILSSKKLLLSDSGFYLCAWSAPGSSYNSPLHFGNGTRLTVT.

V gene TRBV19 combines with J gene TRBJ1-4; D is perhaps TRBD1 (5 bases). The CDR3 totals 12 residues. The V end was cut by 8 bases, the J end by 5 bases, with 9 bases between. CDR1 and CDR2 (germline): LNHDA, SQIVND (reference sequence). The CDR3: CASRQRNEKLFF. The CDR3 DNA reads as TGTGCCAGTCGACAGCGCAATGAAAAACTGTTTTTT.

As concerns this clone: One end of the junction varies from germline; a read error may be responsible. V and J are TRBV19 and TRBJ1-1, with a tentative D call TRBD1 (6 bases). There are 14 residues in the CDR3. Germline V gene lookup returns CDR1 LNHDA and CDR2 SQIVND (reference sequence). The CDR3 DNA sequence: TGTGCCAGTAGTATTGCGGGGGCGGGCGATGAAGTTTTCTTT. Translation: CASSIAGAGDEVFF.

The gene calls are TRBV5-6 and TRBJ2-3; D may match TRBD1 or TRBD2 (6 bases each). Germline V gene lookup returns CDR1 SGHDT and CDR2 YYEEEE. V gave up 0 bases and J gave up 4 bases, with 15 bases separating them. The CDR3 consists of 16 residues. The CDR3 loop is CASSLEIGGWADTQYF. Written as DNA, the CDR3 is TGTGCCAGCAGCTTGGAAATCGGGGGCTGGGCAGATACGCAGTATTTT.

This clone showed up just once. The chain has TRBV6-5 and TRBJ1-4; D ambiguous. This CDR3 is built from 13 residues. Trimming removed 7 bases from V and 8 bases from J, with 14 bases in between. Germline V lookup: CDR1 MNHEY, CDR2 SVGAGI. The CDR3 here is CASIESEGEKLFF. In nucleotides, the CDR3 is TGTGCCAGCATCGAGTCTGAAGGAGAAAAACTGTTTTTT.

The gene calls are TRBV9 and TRBJ2-3, with D perhaps TRBD2 (6 bases). V lost 0 bases, J lost 4 bases, and 9 bases lay in between. CDR1 and CDR2 (germline): SGDLS, YYNGEE. The length of the CDR3 is 14 residues. CDR3 protein: CASSVDGGADTQYF. The CDR3, as DNA: TGTGCCAGCAGCGTAGACGGGGGAGCAGATACGCAGTATTTT. Drawing the rest from reference TRBV9 and TRBJ2-3, the complete variable domain is DSGVTQTPKHLITATGQRVTLRCSPRSGDLSVYWYQQSLDQGLQFLIQYYNGEERAKGNILERFSAQQFPDLHSELNLSSLELGDSALYFCASSVDGGADTQYFGPGTRLTVL.

The chain combines TRBV19 with TRBJ2-7, with 8 bases matching TRBD1. The length of the CDR3 is 15 residues. CDR1 is LNHDA and CDR2 is SQIVND in the germline V gene (reference sequence). Germline trimming cut 5 bases from V and 10 bases from J; bases unmatched to any gene: 16. The CDR3 DNA reads TGTGCCAGTAGTCCCTTAACAGGGGGGTTCGGCCACCAGTACTTC. This encodes CASSPLTGGFGHQYF.

This chain connects TRBV7-8 to TRBJ2-7; D assignment may be TRBD1 or TRBD2 (5 bases each). Trimming stripped 3 bases from V and 2 bases from J, with 11 bases between. The CDR3 contains 14 residues. Per the germline V gene, CDR1 is SGHVS and CDR2 is FQNEAQ. The CDR3 DNA follows: TGTGCCAGCAGCTTGGGACCAAATCCCTACGAGCAGTACTTC. This gives the protein CASSLGPNPYEQYF.

The chain has TRBV6-6 and TRBJ1-5, with D possibly matching TRBD1 (5 bases). Trimming removed 6 bases from V and 2 bases from J, with 14 bases in between. Germline V gene data show CDR1 as MNHNY and CDR2 as SVGAGI (reference sequence). The CDR3 is made up of 15 amino acids. This chain's CDR3 is CASRSPQGGNQPQHF. The CDR3 bases are TGTGCCAGCAGGTCCCCCCAGGGAGGCAATCAGCCCCAGCATTTT.

CDR3 region: CASSPGGDTEAFF. The DNA of the CDR3 is TGTGCCAGCTCACCGGGGGGCGACACTGAAGCTTTCTTT. The chain uses TRBV18 and TRBJ1-1; D possibly corresponds to TRBD1 (6 bases). Per the germline V gene, CDR1 is KGHSH and CDR2 is LQKENI. This CDR3 is built from 13 residues. Trimming cost V 3 bases and J 3 bases, with 8 bases left between them.

The chain carries TRBV18 and TRBJ1-1, with unresolved D. The germline V gene encodes CDR1 KGHSH and CDR2 LQKENI. The V end was cut by 4 bases, the J end by 0 bases, with 9 bases between. The CDR3 sequence is 14 residues long. CDR3 region: CASSRGPMNTEAFF. The CDR3 DNA is TGTGCCAGCTCACGAGGACCCATGAACACTGAAGCTTTCTTT.

The chain employs TRBV19 and TRBJ1-3; no clear D gene. V lost 4 bases, J lost 0 bases, and 10 bases lay in between. This CDR3 is built from 15 residues. Germline CDR1 and CDR2: LNHDA and SQIVND (reference sequence). CDR3 bases: TGTGCCAGTAGTACCCGATCAGGCTCTGGAAACACCATATATTTT. The encoded protein is CASSTRSGSGNTIYF.

V gene TRBV23-1 combines with J gene TRBJ1-1; the match to TRBD1 covers 7 bases. TRBV23-1 is an ORF; its function is uncertain. CDR3 length equals 16 residues. The ends lost 2 bases at V and 3 bases at J; junction bases unmatched: 9. In DNA, the CDR3 is TGCGCCAGCAGTCAACCCGACAGGGCCCACGACACTGAAGCTTTCTTT. Protein: CASSQPDRAHDTEAFF.